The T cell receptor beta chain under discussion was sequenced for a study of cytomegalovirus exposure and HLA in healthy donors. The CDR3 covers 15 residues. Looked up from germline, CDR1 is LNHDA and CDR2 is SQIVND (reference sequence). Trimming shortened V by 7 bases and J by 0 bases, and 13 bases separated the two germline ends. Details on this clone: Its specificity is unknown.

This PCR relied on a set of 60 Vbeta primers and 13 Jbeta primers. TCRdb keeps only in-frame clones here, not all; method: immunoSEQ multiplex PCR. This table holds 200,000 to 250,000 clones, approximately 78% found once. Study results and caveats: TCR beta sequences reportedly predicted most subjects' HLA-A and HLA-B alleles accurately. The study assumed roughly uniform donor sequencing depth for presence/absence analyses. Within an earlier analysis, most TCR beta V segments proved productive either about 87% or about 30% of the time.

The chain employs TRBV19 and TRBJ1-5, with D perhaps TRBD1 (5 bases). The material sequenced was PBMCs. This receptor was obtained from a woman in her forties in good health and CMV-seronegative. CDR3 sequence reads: CASTSDSGSNQPQHF. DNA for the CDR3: TGTGCCAGTACCTCCGACAGTGGTAGCAATCAGCCCCAGCATTTT. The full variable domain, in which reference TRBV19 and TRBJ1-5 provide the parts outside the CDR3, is DGGITQSPKYLFRKEGQNVTLSCEQNLNHDAMYWYRQDPGQGLRLIYYSQIVNDFQKGDIAEGYSVSREKKESFPLTVTSAQKNPTAFYLCASTSDSGSNQPQHFGDGTRLSIL.